One and the same sample provided the 9 T cell receptor beta chains below, sequenced in a study of cytomegalovirus exposure and HLA in healthy donors (TCRdb year 2017). Receptor amplification or capture employed the immunoSEQ multiplex PCR assay. As stored in TCRdb, this immuneACCESS dataset retains in-frame rearrangements with V and J assigned. A fraction of the clones does not appear; measured against another copy, unresolved V genes explain less than half of the discrepancy, and the remainder lacks a known reason. The sample table shows fewer than 400,000 clones, and roughly 88% are seen once. Of the sample, around 0.88% falls within the top ten clones. The specimen sequenced was PBMCs. These receptor sequences come from a man aged 30 to 39 in good health and CMV-seronegative.

The genes are TRBV27 and TRBJ2-7; no clear D gene. Germline assignment: CDR1 MNHEY and CDR2 SMNVEV (reference sequence). CDR3 length: 14 residues. V lost 1 base and J lost 1, with 8 bases in between. CDR3 in DNA: TGTGCCAGCAGTTTATTTGCAGATTCCTACGAGCAGTACTTC. Translation gives CASSLFADSYEQYF.

As DNA, the CDR3 is TGTGCCACCAGCAGAGGCTTTCCATTGACAGATTCCAATCAGCCCCAGCATTTT. Its translation is CATSRGFPLTDSNQPQHF. The V and J genes are TRBV15 and TRBJ1-5; possible D gene TRBD1, 5 bases. Germline CDR1 and CDR2: LNHNV and YYDKDF (reference sequence). The CDR3 extends over 18 amino acids. The V and J ends lost 1 base and 3 bases respectively, with 19 bases between them.

The chain recombines TRBV9 with TRBJ1-2; 7 nucleotides match TRBD1. This CDR3 spans 17 amino acids. CDR1 and CDR2 from the germline V gene are SGDLS and YYNGEE. Trimming cost V 2 bases and J 2 bases; bases outside gene matches: 12. The CDR3 spells CASSVGGQFPANYGYTF. The CDR3 DNA sequence: TGTGCCAGCAGCGTCGGGGGACAGTTCCCCGCCAACTATGGCTACACCTTC.

The rearrangement uses TRBV6-6 and TRBJ1-2; D uncertain. The CDR3 is 13 residues long. Looked up from germline, CDR1 is MNHNY and CDR2 is SVGAGI (reference sequence). V lost 6 bases and J 2 bases, leaving 10 bases between the germline ends. The CDR3 region is CASSSWANYGYTF. The CDR3 nucleotides are TGTGCCAGCAGCTCATGGGCGAACTATGGCTACACCTTC.

The chain combines TRBV7-7 with TRBJ2-3; the D gene is possibly TRBD2 (6 bases). V gave up 1 base and J gave up 6 bases, with 11 bases separating them. Germline CDR1 reads SSHAT; CDR2 reads FNYEAQ (reference sequence). The CDR3 has 14 amino acids. The CDR3 DNA follows: TGTGCCAGCAGCTTAGACTCTAGCGCTGATACGCAGTATTTT. This gives the protein CASSLDSSADTQYF.

In DNA, the CDR3 is TGTGCCAGCAGCTTAGTGGTACAGGGGTCTGGAAACACCATATATTTT. Translation: CASSLVVQGSGNTIYF. V usage is TRBV7-8 and J usage is TRBJ1-3; 7 nucleotides agree with TRBD1. The ends lost 1 base at V and 1 base at J; junction bases unmatched: 4. This CDR3 contains 16 residues. Germline V gene data show CDR1 as SGHVS and CDR2 as FQNEAQ.

This chain uses TRBV19 with TRBJ1-5; the D gene is possibly TRBD1 (6 bases). V dropped 3 bases and J dropped 0 bases, with 18 bases sitting between them. The CDR3 spans 18 residues. CDR1 is LNHDA and CDR2 is SQIVND in the germline V gene (reference sequence). The CDR3: CASSITADRPNSNQPQHF. The CDR3 region has the DNA TGTGCCAGTAGTATTACGGCTGACAGGCCAAATAGCAATCAGCCCCAGCATTTT.

The chain links TRBV19 to TRBJ2-1; 7 bases match TRBD2. Losses at the gene ends were 7 bases for V and 3 bases for J; bases not matched to a gene: 12. Germline CDR1 LNHDA, CDR2 SQIVND (reference sequence). The CDR3 length is 16 residues. DNA for the CDR3: TGTGCCAGTAATCAACCGACTAGCAGTTACTACAATGAGCAGTTCTTC. This gives the protein CASNQPTSSYYNEQFF.

This rearrangement joins TRBV4-1 to TRBJ2-1; TRBD1 aligns across 8 bases. The CDR3 length is 13 residues. Germline V gene sequence: CDR1 MGHRA, CDR2 YSYEKL. J gave up 10 bases and V 4 bases, and 6 bases lay outside the gene matches. The chain's CDR3 is CASSPGQGEEQFF. The DNA of the CDR3 is TGCGCCAGCAGCCCTGGACAGGGCGAGGAGCAGTTCTTC.